This T cell receptor beta chain originates from a study of CD8 T cells in ankylosing spondylitis. General study points: Matched synovial fluid from ankylosing spondylitis patients was reported to be enriched for disease-linked clones. There was a TCR beta motif, made of eight highly homologous variants, that appeared characteristic of ankylosing spondylitis blood.

Germline assignment: CDR1 DFQATT and CDR2 SNEGSKA (reference sequence). The CDR3 length is 14 residues. The germline V and J ends were trimmed by 3 bases and 2 bases, with 11 bases remaining between them. Points on this clonotype: The antigen is unknown.

TCRdb re-derived calls from the 5' RACE reads in MiXCR, one entry per CDR3 protein. The repertoire holds around 450,000 distinct CDR3 sequences, approximately 26% seen once, with over 0.8% in the top ten. The chain carries TRBV20-1 and TRBJ1-5; D gene ambiguous. This receptor was identified in a male donor with ankylosing spondylitis. Sequenced sample: blood, either unsorted or a sorted T cell fraction (not recorded which). CDR3 loop: CSARERVGNQPQHF. CDR3 nucleotide sequence: TGCAGTGCTAGGGAGAGGGTAGGCAATCAGCCCCAGCATTTT.